The clone carrying this T cell receptor (beta chain) was seen a few times. For the second PCR, which ran for about 6 to 11 cycles, a sample-barcoded 5' primer and a J-beta primer mix were used. Researchers report that each sample yielded at least 3 million CDR3-containing paired-end reads. From the 5' RACE reads, TCRdb called clonotypes with MiXCR, one entry per CDR3 protein. The table shows about 680,000 distinct CDR3 sequences, with around 45% occurring only once. The record originates from a study of blood T cells in healthy people across ages. This CDR3 contains 13 residues. Trimming took 5 bases from V and 3 from J, leaving 8 bases between them. Germline V gene lookup returns CDR1 SGHTA and CDR2 FQGTGA. At least 6 million PBMCs were isolated per sample.

Sequenced: blood. The V and J genes are TRBV7-3 and TRBJ2-1; no definite D call. The TCR was taken from a woman aged 55-70 years in good health. DNA of the CDR3: TGTGCCAGCAGCGAAGAGTACTACAATGAGCAGTTCTTC. This sequence encodes CASSEEYYNEQFF. The variable domain in full, with the rest retrieved from reference TRBV7-3 and TRBJ2-1, is GAGVSQTPSNKVTEKGKYVELRCDPISGHTALYWYRQSLGQGPEFLIYFQGTGAADDSGLPNDRFFAVRPEGSVSTLKIQRTERGDSAVYLCASSEEYYNEQFFGPGTRLTVL.